A single sample gave rise to the 29 T cell receptor gamma chains below, sequenced in a study of intestinal T cells in coeliac disease. For each case, the template was genomic DNA from ten approximately 5-µm formalin-fixed paraffin-embedded scrolls. Using 150 to 200 ng of biopsy DNA, TRG was amplified with LymphoTrack primers. TCRdb reanalyzed the multiplex PCR reads using CATT. Counted here are about 500 gamma-chain clones, about 55% occurring once; the ten biggest clones make up under 45%. What was sequenced was a duodenal biopsy. The source of these receptors is a human donor who served as a control with a normal duodenal biopsy, not a healthy volunteer.

Remarks on this clone: The likely explanation is a read error, given a far larger clone one base away. In the same sample, other DNA sequences code for this CDR3. The genes are TRGV10 and TRGJP1. TRGV10 is marked as an open reading frame, function uncertain. This CDR3 spans 12 amino acids. V shed 7 bases, J shed 3 bases, and the junction held 0 bases outside the gene matches. The CDR3 is CAAWSTGWFKIF. The CDR3 DNA sequence: TGTGCTGCGTGGTCCACTGGTTGGTTCAAGATATTT.

With respect to this clone: For this DNA, TCRdb reports the protein of a much larger clone, which diverges at residue 10, most likely from a read error; the protein presented here is translated directly from the DNA. The V gene is TRGV2, the J gene TRGJP1. The germline CDR1 and CDR2 sequences are EGSNGY and YDSYNSKV. The CDR3 length is 16 residues. The CDR3 protein is CATWDGRHTAGWFKIF. Here the CDR3 DNA reads TGTGCCACCTGGGACGGGCGTCATACCGCTGGTTGGTTCAAGATATTT.

The chain links TRGV11 to TRGJP1. TRGV11 is an open reading frame whose function is uncertain. V trimming: 14 bases; J trimming: 7 bases; junction bases outside the gene matches: 7. The CDR3 runs to 11 residues. The CDR3 sequence: CALPGGWFKIF. The CDR3 nucleotides read TGTGCCTTGCCTGGTGGTTGGTTCAAGATATTT.

This clone occurred a few times. TCRdb's protein, taken from a much larger clone, differs from this DNA's translation at residue 12, likely owing to a read error; the protein displayed comes from the DNA. This chain uses TRGV10 with TRGJP1. TRGV10 is classed as an ORF, of uncertain function. Losses at the gene ends were 8 bases for V and 6 bases for J; bases not matched to a gene: 22. The CDR3 loop spans 18 amino acids. CDR3 coding DNA: TGTGCTGCGTGGGATTATACCCTCCTGAGAACCGCTGGTTGGTTCAAGATATTT. Its protein product is CAAWDYTLLRTAGWFKIF.

CDR3 loop: CANLGWVSLSYYKKLF. In DNA, the CDR3 is TGTGCCAACCTGGGATGGGTCTCCTTATCTTATTATAAGAAACTCTTT. The genes are TRGV4 and TRGJ1 or TRGJ2. Germline-derived CDR1 and CDR2 are EGSTGY and YDSYTSSV. Trimming cost V 11 bases and J 3 bases; bases outside gene matches: 22. The CDR3 has 16 amino acids.

The chain employs TRGV4 and TRGJ1 or TRGJ2. V lost 12 bases and J lost 0; bases outside the gene matches: 14. The CDR3 consists of 14 residues. Germline V gene sequence: CDR1 EGSTGY, CDR2 YDSYTSSV. The CDR3 DNA reads TGTGCCCACCTGGGATGGGGGAATTATTATAAGAAACTCTTT. Its translation: CAHLGWGNYYKKLF.

By its share, this clone is hyperexpanded. In the same sample, other DNA sequences code for this CDR3. The gene calls are TRGV10 and TRGJP1. TRGV10 is given ORF status, its function remaining uncertain. The length of the CDR3 is 15 residues. Trimming at V came to 8 bases and at J to 3 bases, leaving 10 bases not matched to a gene. The CDR3 sequence: CAAWDYPPTGWFKIF. CDR3 nucleotide sequence: TGTGCTGCGTGGGATTATCCCCCCACTGGTTGGTTCAAGATATTT.

By frequency in the sample, this clone is hyperexpanded. This sequence joins TRGV4 and TRGJ1 or TRGJ2. Germline V gene sequence: CDR1 EGSTGY, CDR2 YDSYTSSV. This CDR3 is built from 14 residues. V trimming: 0 bases; J trimming: 4 bases; junction bases outside the gene matches: 6. The CDR3 loop is CATWDGPLYYKKLF. Written as DNA, the CDR3 is TGTGCCACCTGGGATGGGCCCCTATATTATAAGAAACTCTTT.

Concerning this clone itself: The protein recorded in TCRdb matches a much larger clone and deviates from this DNA's translation at residue 6, suggesting a read error; the protein here is obtained by translating the DNA. The rearrangement links TRGV10 to TRGJP1. TRGV10 is given ORF status, its function remaining uncertain. The length of the CDR3 is 18 residues. J gave up 2 bases and V 8 bases, and 18 bases lay outside the gene matches. The chain's CDR3 is CAAWDCTLLRTTGWFKIF. CDR3 sequence (DNA): TGTGCTGCGTGGGATTGTACCCTCCTGAGAACCACTGGTTGGTTCAAGATATTT.

The genes are TRGV8 and TRGJ1 or TRGJ2. The trim removed 5 bases at V and 5 bases at J, leaving 6 bases unmatched. The germline V gene has CDR1 VENAVY and CDR2 YDSYNSRV. The CDR3 totals 12 residues. CDR3 coding DNA: TGTGCCACCTGGGGAACGAATTATAAGAAACTCTTT. It specifies CATWGTNYKKLF.

The table lists this clone with a few counts. The translation of this DNA and the TCRdb protein of a much larger clone differ at residue 8, probably owing to a read error; the protein shown here is translated from the DNA. The V gene is TRGV10, the J gene TRGJP1. TRGV10 is labeled an ORF, and its function is uncertain. The CDR3 loop spans 12 amino acids. The CDR3 loop reads CAAWSTGRFKIF. As DNA, the CDR3 is TGTGCTGCGTGGTCTACTGGTCGGTTCAAGATATTT.

In this sample, this clone turned up a few times. CDR3 sequence reads: CACLDYRLSTGWFKIF. DNA of the CDR3: TGTGCCTGCCTGGATTATCGACTTAGTACTGGTTGGTTCAAGATATTT. This chain links TRGV11 with TRGJP1. TRGV11 is marked as an open reading frame, function uncertain. The CDR3 covers 16 residues. V gave up 12 bases and J gave up 5 bases; unmatched junction bases: 18.

This clone was recorded a few times. TCRdb attributes to this sequence the protein of a much larger clone, which differs from the DNA translation at residue 4; a read error is likely, and the protein displayed is translated from the DNA. The rearrangement joins TRGV2 to TRGJ1 or TRGJ2. The CDR3 covers 14 residues. CDR1 is EGSNGY, CDR2 YDSYNSKV, per germline. CDR3 region: CATRDGPYYYKKLF. Here the CDR3 DNA reads TGTGCCACCCGGGACGGGCCGTATTATTATAAGAAACTCTTT.

This clone was found a few times. The chain links TRGV2 to TRGJP2. The ends lost 1 base at V and 5 bases at J; junction bases unmatched: 13. Germline CDR1 is EGSNGY and CDR2 is YDSYNSKV. This CDR3 is built from 17 residues. CDR3 bases: TGTGCCACCTGGGACGGCCTCATAGTAGTGAGTGATTGGATCAAGACGTTT. Translation gives CATWDGLIVVSDWIKTF.

The chain has TRGV4 and TRGJ1 or TRGJ2. The CDR3 covers 16 residues. The V gene end was trimmed by 1 base and the J gene end by 0 bases; junction bases not matched to a gene: 9. In germline, CDR1 is EGSTGY, CDR2 YDSYTSSV. DNA of the CDR3: TGTGCCACCTGGGATGGCGGAGAGCGGAATTATTATAAGAAACTCTTT. This encodes CATWDGGERNYYKKLF.

Remarks on this clone: A single base separates this from a much larger clone, so it may be a read error. The sample has other DNA sequences that encode this CDR3 too. The V gene is TRGV3, the J gene TRGJ1 or TRGJ2. V was pared by 6 bases and J by 1 base, with 3 bases of the junction left unmatched. CDR1 and CDR2 (germline): VTNTFY, YDVSTARD (reference sequence). The CDR3 runs 12 residues. The CDR3 loop reads CATWQNYYKKLF. The CDR3 DNA sequence: TGTGCCACCTGGCAAAATTATTATAAGAAACTCTTT.

This clone was detected a few times. A read error likely explains why the TCRdb protein, taken from a much larger clone, differs from this DNA's translation at residue 5; the protein shown is translated from the DNA. The V and J genes are TRGV10 and TRGJP1. TRGV10 is an open reading frame whose function is uncertain. With 8 bases clipped from V and 2 bases from J, the junction kept 18 bases outside the gene matches. This CDR3 comprises 18 residues. CDR3 DNA sequence: TGTGCTGCGTGGAATTATACCCTCCTGAGAACCACTGGTTGGTTCAAGATATTT. Translating gives CAAWNYTLLRTTGWFKIF.

The chain uses TRGV5 and TRGJ1 or TRGJ2. The CDR3 runs 12 residues. The V gene end was trimmed by 10 bases and the J gene end by 5 bases; junction bases not matched to a gene: 11. CDR1 is VINAFY, CDR2 YDVSNSKD, per germline. For the CDR3, the DNA is TGTGCCACATCGGGGGGGGATTATAAGAAACTCTTT. It codes for CATSGGDYKKLF.

The chain employs TRGV10 and TRGJP1. TRGV10 is recorded as an ORF, its role being uncertain. The V gene end was trimmed by 8 bases and the J gene end by 3 bases; junction bases not matched to a gene: 13. The CDR3 is 16 amino acids. The CDR3 sequence: CAAWDPNIPTGWFKIF. The CDR3 DNA follows: TGTGCTGCGTGGGATCCCAATATACCCACTGGTTGGTTCAAGATATTT.

This clone was detected only a few times. The chain joins TRGV3 to TRGJP1. Per germline, CDR1 VTNTFY and CDR2 YDVSTARD (reference sequence). V was clipped by 12 bases and J by 7 bases; unmatched bases: 17. The CDR3 has 14 amino acids. Here the CDR3 DNA reads TGTGCCCACCTGGCCGTGAACGGTGGTTGGTTCAAGATATTT. The encoded protein is CAHLAVNGGWFKIF.

J is TRGJP1 and V is TRGV10. TRGV10 is an ORF, and what it does is uncertain. CDR3 size: 13 residues. The ends lost 8 bases at V and 14 bases at J; junction bases unmatched: 15. The CDR3 region has the DNA TGTGCTGCGTGGATTAGCAGGGTTGGTTTCAAGATATTT. Translation: CAAWISRVGFKIF.

The V and J genes are TRGV3 and TRGJP1. Trimming removed 6 bases from V and 7 bases from J; junction bases left unmatched: 11. Germline CDR1 and CDR2: VTNTFY and YDVSTARD (reference sequence). The CDR3 consists of 14 residues. CDR3 in DNA: TGTGCCACCTGGCCGTTGAACGGTGGTTGGTTCAAGATATTT. It encodes CATWPLNGGWFKIF.

To note about this clone: TCRdb's protein, taken from a much larger clone, differs from this DNA's translation at residue 4, likely owing to a read error; the protein displayed comes from the DNA. The chain joins TRGV2 to TRGJP2. This CDR3 contains 16 residues. CDR1 and CDR2 from the germline V gene are EGSNGY and YDSYNSKV. In DNA form, the CDR3 reads TGTGCCACCCGGGACGGGCCGAAGGATTTGAACTGGATCAAGACGTTT. Protein product: CATRDGPKDLNWIKTF.

This clone occurred a few times. This rearrangement joins TRGV8 to TRGJ1 or TRGJ2. The CDR3 contains 12 residues. Looked up from germline, CDR1 is VENAVY and CDR2 is YDSYNSRV. V lost 5 bases and J lost 3; bases outside the gene matches: 4. DNA of the CDR3: TGTGCCACCTGGGGATTTTATTATAAGAAACTCTTT. Its translation is CATWGFYYKKLF.

A few counts support this clone. A far larger clone is only one base removed, so a read error is likely. In the same sample, other DNA sequences code for this CDR3. The DNA for the CDR3 is TGTGCTGCGTGGGATTATACCCTCCTGAGAACTACTGGTTGGTTCAAGATATTT. It is translated as CAAWDYTLLRTTGWFKIF. V is TRGV10 and J is TRGJP1. TRGV10 is sorted into the ORF group, with uncertain function. With 8 bases clipped from V and 5 bases from J, the junction kept 21 bases outside the gene matches. The CDR3 has 18 amino acids.

V gene TRGV4 combines with J gene TRGJ1 or TRGJ2. The V gene end was trimmed by 12 bases and the J gene end by 0 bases; junction bases not matched to a gene: 23. The CDR3 has 17 residues. Germline loops: CDR1 EGSTGY, CDR2 YDSYTSSV. The CDR3 here is CAHLGWAGERNYYKKLF. The CDR3 DNA is TGTGCCCACCTGGGATGGGCCGGAGAGCGGAATTATTATAAGAAACTCTTT.

V and J are TRGV8 and TRGJP1. CDR1 VENAVY and CDR2 YDSYNSRV come from the germline V gene. Unmatched junction bases numbered 2, after V lost 3 bases and J lost 4 bases. The length of the CDR3 is 13 residues. The CDR3 bases are TGTGCCACCTGGGATTTCACTGGTTGGTTCAAGATATTT. Translation: CATWDFTGWFKIF.

By share of the sample, this clone is hyperexpanded. The rearrangement uses TRGV10 and TRGJ1 or TRGJ2. TRGV10 is an open reading frame whose function is uncertain. With V trimmed by 8 bases and J by 10 bases, 6 bases remained unmatched. The CDR3 length is 10 residues. The CDR3 DNA is TGTGCTGCGTGGGATTCAAAGAAACTCTTT. Protein product: CAAWDSKKLF.

The chain links TRGV4 to TRGJ1 or TRGJ2. Germline V CDR1 and CDR2: EGSTGY, YDSYTSSV. The CDR3 runs 15 residues. Trimming removed 0 bases from V and 3 bases from J; junction bases left unmatched: 8. CDR3 bases: TGTGCCACCTGGGATGGGCCCTCGGGTTATTATAAGAAACTCTTT. This sequence encodes CATWDGPSGYYKKLF.